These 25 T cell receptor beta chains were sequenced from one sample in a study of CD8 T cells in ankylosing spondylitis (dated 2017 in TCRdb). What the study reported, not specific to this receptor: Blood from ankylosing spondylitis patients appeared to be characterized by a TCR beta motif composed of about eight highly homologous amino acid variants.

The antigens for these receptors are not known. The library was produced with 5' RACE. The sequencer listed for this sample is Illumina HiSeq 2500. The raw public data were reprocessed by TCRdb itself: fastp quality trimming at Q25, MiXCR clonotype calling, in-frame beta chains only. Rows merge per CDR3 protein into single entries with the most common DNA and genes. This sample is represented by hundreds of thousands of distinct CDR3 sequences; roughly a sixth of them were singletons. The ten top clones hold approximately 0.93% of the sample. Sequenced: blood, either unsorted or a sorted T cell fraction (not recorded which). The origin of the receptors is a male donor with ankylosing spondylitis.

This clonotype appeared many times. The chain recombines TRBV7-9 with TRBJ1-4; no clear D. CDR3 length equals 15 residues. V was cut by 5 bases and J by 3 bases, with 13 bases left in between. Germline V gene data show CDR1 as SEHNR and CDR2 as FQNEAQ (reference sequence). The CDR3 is CASSPGTTANEKLFF. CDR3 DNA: TGTGCCAGCAGCCCTGGAACAACAGCTAATGAAAAACTGTTTTTT.

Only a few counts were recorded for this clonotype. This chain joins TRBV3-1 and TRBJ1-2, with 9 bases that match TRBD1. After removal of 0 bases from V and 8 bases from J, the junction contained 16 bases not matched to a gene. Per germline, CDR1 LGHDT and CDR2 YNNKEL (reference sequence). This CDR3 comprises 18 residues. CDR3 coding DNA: TGTGCCAGCAGCCAAGATCTAGGGGGGACAGGGAATCAGTACGGCTACACCTTC. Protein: CASSQDLGGTGNQYGYTF.

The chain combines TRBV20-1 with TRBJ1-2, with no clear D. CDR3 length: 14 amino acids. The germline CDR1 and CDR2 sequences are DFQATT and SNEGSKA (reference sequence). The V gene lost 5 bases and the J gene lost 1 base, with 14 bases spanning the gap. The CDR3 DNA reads TGCAGTGCTGAGAGGAGGGCCCTTAACTATGGCTACACCTTC. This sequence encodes CSAERRALNYGYTF.

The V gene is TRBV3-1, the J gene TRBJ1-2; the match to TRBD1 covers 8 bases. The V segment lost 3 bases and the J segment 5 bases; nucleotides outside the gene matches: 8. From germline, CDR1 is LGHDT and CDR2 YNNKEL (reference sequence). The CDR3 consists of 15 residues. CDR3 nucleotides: TGTGCCAGCAGCCAGGAAGGACAGGGAGGATATGGCTACACCTTC. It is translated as CASSQEGQGGYGYTF.

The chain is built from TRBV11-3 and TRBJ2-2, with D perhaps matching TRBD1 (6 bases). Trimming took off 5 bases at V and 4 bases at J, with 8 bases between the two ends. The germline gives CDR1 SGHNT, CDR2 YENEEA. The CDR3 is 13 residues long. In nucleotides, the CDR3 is TGTGCCAGCAGCGGACAGTTCACCGGGGAGCTGTTTTTT. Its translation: CASSGQFTGELFF.

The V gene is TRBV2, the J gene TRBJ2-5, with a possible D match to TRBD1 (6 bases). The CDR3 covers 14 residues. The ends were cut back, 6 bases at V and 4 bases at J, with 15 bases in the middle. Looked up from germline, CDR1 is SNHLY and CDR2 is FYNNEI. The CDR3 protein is CASSRSDRSETQYF. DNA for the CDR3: TGTGCCAGCAGCCGAAGCGACAGGTCAGAGACCCAGTACTTC. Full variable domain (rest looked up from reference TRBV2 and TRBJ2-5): EPEVTQTPSHQVTQMGQEVILRCVPISNHLYFYWYRQILGQKVEFLVSFYNNEISEKSEIFDDQFSVERPDGSNFTLKIRSTKLEDSAMYFCASSRSDRSETQYFGPGTRLLVL.

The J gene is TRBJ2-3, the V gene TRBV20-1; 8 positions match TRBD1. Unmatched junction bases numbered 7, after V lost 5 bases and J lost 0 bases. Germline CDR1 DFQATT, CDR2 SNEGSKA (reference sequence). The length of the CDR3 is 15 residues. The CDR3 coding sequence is TGCAGTGCTGTGGGGACAGGCGGTAGCACAGATACGCAGTATTTT. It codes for CSAVGTGGSTDTQYF.

The CDR3 nucleotides are TGTGCCAGCAGTTACTCGGGGGCGATAGGGCGCGAGCAGTACTTC. It translates to CASSYSGAIGREQYF. The chain employs TRBV6-2 or TRBV6-3 and TRBJ2-7; a weak D match, TRBD1 (6 bases). The CDR3 has 15 residues. Germline V gene lookup returns CDR1 MNHEY and CDR2 SVGEGT. Between the trimmed V and J ends, which lost 0 bases and 6 bases, there was a span of 15 bases.

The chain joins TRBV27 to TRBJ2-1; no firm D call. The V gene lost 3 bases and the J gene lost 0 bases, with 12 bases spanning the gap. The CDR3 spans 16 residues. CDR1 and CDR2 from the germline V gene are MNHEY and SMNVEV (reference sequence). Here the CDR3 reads CASSLSHLSSYNEQFF. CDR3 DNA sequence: TGTGCCAGCAGTTTGTCTCATCTCAGCTCCTACAATGAGCAGTTCTTC.

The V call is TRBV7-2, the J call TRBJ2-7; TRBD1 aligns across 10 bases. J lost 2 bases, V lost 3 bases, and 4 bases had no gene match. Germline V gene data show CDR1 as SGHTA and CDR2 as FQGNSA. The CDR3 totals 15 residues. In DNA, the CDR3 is TGTGCCAGCAGCTTGGGGACAGGGGTCCCCTACGAGCAGTACTTC. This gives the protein CASSLGTGVPYEQYF.

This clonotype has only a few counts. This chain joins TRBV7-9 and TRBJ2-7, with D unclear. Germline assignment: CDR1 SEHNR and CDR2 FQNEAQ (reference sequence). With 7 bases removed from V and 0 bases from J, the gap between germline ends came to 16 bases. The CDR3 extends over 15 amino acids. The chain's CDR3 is CASTRVAPSSYEQYF. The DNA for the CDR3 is TGTGCCAGCACCCGAGTCGCGCCGAGCTCCTACGAGCAGTACTTC. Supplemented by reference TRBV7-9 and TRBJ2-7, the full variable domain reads DTGVSQNPRHKITKRGQNVTFRCDPISEHNRLYWYRQTLGQGPEFLTYFQNEAQLEKSRLLSDRFSAERPKGSFSTLEIQRTEQGDSAMYLCASTRVAPSSYEQYFGPGTRLTVT.

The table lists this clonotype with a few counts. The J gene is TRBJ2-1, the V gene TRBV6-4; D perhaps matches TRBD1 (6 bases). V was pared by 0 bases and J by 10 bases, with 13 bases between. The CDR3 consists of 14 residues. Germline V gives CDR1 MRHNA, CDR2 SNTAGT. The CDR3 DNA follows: TGTGCCAGCAGTGACTCGGTAGGGGGTAGGGAGCAGTTCTTC. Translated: CASSDSVGGREQFF.

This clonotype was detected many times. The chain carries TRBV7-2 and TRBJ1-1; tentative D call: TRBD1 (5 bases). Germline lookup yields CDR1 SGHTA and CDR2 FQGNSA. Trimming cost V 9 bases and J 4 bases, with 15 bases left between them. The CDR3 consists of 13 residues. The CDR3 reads CASKPRVVTEAFF. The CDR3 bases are TGTGCCAGTAAGCCCAGGGTAGTCACTGAAGCTTTCTTT. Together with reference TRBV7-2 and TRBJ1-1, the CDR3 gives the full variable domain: GAGVSQSPSNKVTEKGKDVELRCDPISGHTALYWYRQSLGQGLEFLIYFQGNSAPDKSGLPSDRFSAERTGGSVSTLTIQRTQQEDSAVYLCASKPRVVTEAFFGQGTRLTVV.

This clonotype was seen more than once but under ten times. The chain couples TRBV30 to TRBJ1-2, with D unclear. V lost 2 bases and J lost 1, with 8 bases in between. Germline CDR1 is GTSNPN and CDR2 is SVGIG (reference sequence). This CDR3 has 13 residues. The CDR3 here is CAWSLPGNYGYTF. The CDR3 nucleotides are TGTGCCTGGAGTCTACCCGGTAACTATGGCTACACCTTC.

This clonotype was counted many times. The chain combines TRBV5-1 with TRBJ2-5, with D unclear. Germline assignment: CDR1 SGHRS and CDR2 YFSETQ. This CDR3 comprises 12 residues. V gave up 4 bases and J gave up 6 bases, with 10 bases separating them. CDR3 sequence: CASSPSTKTQYF. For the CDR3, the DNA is TGCGCCAGCAGCCCTTCCACGAAGACCCAGTACTTC.

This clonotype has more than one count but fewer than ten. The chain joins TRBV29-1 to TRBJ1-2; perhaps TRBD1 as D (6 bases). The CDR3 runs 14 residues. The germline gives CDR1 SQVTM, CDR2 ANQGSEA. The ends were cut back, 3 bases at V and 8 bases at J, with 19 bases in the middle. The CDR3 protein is CSVDQSTGQVGYTF. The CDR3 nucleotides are TGCAGCGTTGACCAAAGCACAGGGCAGGTCGGCTACACCTTC.

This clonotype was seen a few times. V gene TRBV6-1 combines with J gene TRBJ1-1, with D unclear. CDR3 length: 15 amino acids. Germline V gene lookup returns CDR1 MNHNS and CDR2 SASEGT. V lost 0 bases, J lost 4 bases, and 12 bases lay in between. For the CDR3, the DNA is TGTGCCAGCAGTGAAGCGGTCGGGTTAGGCACTGAAGCTTTCTTT. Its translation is CASSEAVGLGTEAFF.

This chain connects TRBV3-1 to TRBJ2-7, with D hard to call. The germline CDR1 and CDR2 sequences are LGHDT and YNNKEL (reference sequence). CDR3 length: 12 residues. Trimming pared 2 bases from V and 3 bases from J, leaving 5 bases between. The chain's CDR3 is CASSQTDYEQYF. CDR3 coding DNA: TGTGCCAGCAGCCAAACAGACTACGAGCAGTACTTC.

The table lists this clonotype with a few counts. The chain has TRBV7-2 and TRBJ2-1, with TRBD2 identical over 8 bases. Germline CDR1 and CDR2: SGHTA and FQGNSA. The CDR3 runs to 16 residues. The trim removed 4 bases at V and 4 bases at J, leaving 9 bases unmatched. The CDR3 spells CASSSEAGVNYNEQFF. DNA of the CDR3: TGTGCCAGCAGCTCAGAAGCGGGAGTAAATTACAATGAGCAGTTCTTC.

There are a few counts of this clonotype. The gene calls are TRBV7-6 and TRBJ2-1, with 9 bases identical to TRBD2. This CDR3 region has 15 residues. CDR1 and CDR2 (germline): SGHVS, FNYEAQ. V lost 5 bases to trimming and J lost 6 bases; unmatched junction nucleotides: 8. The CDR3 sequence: CASSALSGGGNEQFF. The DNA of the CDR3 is TGTGCCAGCAGCGCCCTTAGCGGGGGTGGCAATGAGCAGTTCTTC.

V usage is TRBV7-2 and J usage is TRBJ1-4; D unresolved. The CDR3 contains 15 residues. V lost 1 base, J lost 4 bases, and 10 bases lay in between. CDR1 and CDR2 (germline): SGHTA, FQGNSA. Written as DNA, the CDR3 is TGTGCCAGCAGCTTAGGGCAGATCCTTAATGAAAAACTGTTTTTT. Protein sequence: CASSLGQILNEKLFF.

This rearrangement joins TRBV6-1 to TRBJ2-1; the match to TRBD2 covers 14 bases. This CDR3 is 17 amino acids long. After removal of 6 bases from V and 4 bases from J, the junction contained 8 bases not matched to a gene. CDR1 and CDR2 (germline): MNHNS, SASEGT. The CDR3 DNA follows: TGTGCCAGCAGCCGCGGGACTAGCGGGGGAGTTTACAATGAGCAGTTCTTC. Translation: CASSRGTSGGVYNEQFF.

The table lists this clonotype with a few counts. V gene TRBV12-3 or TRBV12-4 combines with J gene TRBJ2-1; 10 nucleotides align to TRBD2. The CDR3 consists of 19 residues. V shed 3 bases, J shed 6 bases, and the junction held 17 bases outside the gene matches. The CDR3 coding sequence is TGTGCCAGCAGTTTTCGCCCAACCGTACTAGCGGGAAAACCCAATGAGCAGTTCTTC. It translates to CASSFRPTVLAGKPNEQFF.

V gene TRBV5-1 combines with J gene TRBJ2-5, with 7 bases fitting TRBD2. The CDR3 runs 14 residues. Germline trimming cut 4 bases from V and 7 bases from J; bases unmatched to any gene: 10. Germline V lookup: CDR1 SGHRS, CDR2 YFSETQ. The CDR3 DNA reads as TGCGCCAGCAGCCAAGGACTAGTCCTTGGGACCCAGTACTTC. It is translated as CASSQGLVLGTQYF. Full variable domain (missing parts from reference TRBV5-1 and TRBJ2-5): KAGVTQTPRYLIKTRGQQVTLSCSPISGHRSVSWYQQTPGQGLQFLFEYFSETQRNKGNFPGRFSGRQFSNSRSEMNVSTLELGDSALYLCASSQGLVLGTQYFGPGTRLLVL.

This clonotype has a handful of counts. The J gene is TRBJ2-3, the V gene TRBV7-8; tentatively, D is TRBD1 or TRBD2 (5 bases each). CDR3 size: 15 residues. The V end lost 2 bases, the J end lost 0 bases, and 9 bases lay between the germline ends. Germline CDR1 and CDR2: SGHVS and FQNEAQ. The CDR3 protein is CASSLYRDSTDTQYF. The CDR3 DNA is TGTGCCAGCAGCTTATATCGGGACAGCACAGATACGCAGTATTTT.